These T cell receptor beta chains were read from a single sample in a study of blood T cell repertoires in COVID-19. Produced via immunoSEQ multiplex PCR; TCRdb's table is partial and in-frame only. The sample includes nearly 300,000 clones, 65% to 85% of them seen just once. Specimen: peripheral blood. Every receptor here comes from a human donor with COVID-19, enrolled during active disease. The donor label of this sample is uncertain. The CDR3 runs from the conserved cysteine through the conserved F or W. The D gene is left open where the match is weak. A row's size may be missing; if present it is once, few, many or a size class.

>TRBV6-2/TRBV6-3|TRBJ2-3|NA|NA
CASSRPRSGAPDTQYF
TGTGCCAGCAGTCGCCCCCGTTCGGGAGCCCCAGATACGCAGTATTTT
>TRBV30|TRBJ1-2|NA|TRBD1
CAWSVQGYGYTF
TGTGCCTGGAGTGTACAGGGGTATGGCTACACCTTC
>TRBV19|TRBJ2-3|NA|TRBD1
CASSRRGPTDTQYF
TGTGCCAGTAGTCGCAGGGGGCCTACAGATACGCAGTATTTT
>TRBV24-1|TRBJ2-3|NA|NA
CATSDPRDWGTDTQYF
TGTGCCACCAGTGACCCCCGGGACTGGGGCACAGATACGCAGTATTTT
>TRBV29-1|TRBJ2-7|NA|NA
CSVVQGSGEQYF
TGCAGCGTTGTACAGGGATCAGGGGAGCAGTACTTC
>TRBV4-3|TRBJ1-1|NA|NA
CASSPGRGMMNTEAFF
TGCGCCAGCAGCCCGGGACGGGGGATGATGAACACTGAAGCTTTCTTT
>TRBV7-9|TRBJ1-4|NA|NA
CASSDNTGRNPEKLFF
TGTGCCAGCAGCGACAACACCGGGAGAAATCCGGAAAAACTGTTTTTT
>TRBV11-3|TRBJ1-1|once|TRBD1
CASSRRQGAPQAFF
TGTGCCAGCAGCAGAAGACAGGGCGCCCCTCAAGCTTTCTTT
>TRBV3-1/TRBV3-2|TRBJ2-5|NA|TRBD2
CASSQGFASGRAGETQYF
TGTGCCAGCAGCCAAGGTTTTGCTAGCGGGAGGGCCGGAGAGACCCAGTACTTC
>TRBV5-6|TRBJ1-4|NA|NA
CASSWEKTNEKLFF
TGTGCCAGCAGCTGGGAGAAGACTAATGAAAAACTGTTTTTT
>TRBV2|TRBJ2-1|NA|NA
CASTFLASSYNEQFF
TGTGCCAGCACCTTTCTAGCGTCTTCCTACAATGAGCAGTTCTTC
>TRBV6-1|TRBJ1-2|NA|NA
CASSELGDGYTF
TGTGCCAGCAGTGAACTAGGGGATGGCTACACCTTC
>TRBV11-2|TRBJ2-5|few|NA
CASRRSTGIQETQYF
TGTGCCAGCAGACGGTCTACAGGGATCCAAGAGACCCAGTACTTC
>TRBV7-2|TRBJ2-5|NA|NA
CASSAASLGGETQYF
TGTGCCAGCAGCGCTGCCTCTTTGGGGGGAGAGACCCAGTACTTC
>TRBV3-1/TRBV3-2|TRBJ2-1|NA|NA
CASSQDPGSSYNEQFF
TGTGCCAGCAGCCAGGACCCTGGGAGCTCCTACAATGAGCAGTTCTTC